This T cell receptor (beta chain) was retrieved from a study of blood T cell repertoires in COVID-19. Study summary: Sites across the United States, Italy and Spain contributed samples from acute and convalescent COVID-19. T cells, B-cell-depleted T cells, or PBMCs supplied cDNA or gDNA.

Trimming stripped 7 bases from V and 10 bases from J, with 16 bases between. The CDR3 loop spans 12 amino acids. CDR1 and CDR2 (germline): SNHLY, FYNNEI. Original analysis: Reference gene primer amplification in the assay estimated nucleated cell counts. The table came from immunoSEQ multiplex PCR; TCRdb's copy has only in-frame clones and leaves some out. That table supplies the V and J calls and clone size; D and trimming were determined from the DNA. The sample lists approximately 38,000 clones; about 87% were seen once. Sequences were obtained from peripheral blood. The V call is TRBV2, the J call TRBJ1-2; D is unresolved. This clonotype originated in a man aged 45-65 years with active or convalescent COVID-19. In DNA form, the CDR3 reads TGTGCCAGCAAGGGAAATAGCGAAGTCTACACCTTC. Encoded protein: CASKGNSEVYTF.